The 27 T cell receptor beta chains given below trace back to one sample, sequenced in a study. TCRdb itself ran the 5' RACE reads through MiXCR, one entry per CDR3 protein. The table shows several thousand distinct CDR3 sequences, with 36% occurring only once. Sample: tumor-infiltrating memory CD4+ T cells sorted from the breast tumor. The subset was: memory CD4+ T cells, CD4+CD45RO+CD25-. These receptors were collected from a female donor with breast cancer.

To note about this clonotype: This could be a read error, since a much larger clone is one nucleotide away. The rearrangement uses TRBV7-8 and TRBJ2-2, with 7 nucleotides matching TRBD1. Germline V gene lookup returns CDR1 SGHVS and CDR2 FQNEAQ. This CDR3 has 17 amino acids. With V trimmed by 1 base and J by 5 bases, 10 bases remained unmatched. CDR3 coding DNA: TGTGCCAGCAGCTTAGGTCTCAGGGGGTCGTGGACCGGGGAGCTGTTTTTT. It codes for CASSLGLRGSWTGELFF.

This chain links TRBV4-1 with TRBJ2-7; D is unclear. Germline V lookup: CDR1 MGHRA, CDR2 YSYEKL. Trimming removed 3 bases from V and 2 bases from J, with 11 bases in between. The CDR3 contains 14 residues. CDR3 nucleotide sequence: TGCGCCAGCAGCCACCCAGCTGATACCTACGAGCAGTACTTC. Its translation: CASSHPADTYEQYF.

By sample share, this clonotype is medium-sized. Germline and junction disagree at one end, which may indicate a read error. J is TRBJ2-5 and V is TRBV6-2 or TRBV6-3, with D unclear. Germline assignment: CDR1 MNHEY and CDR2 SVGEGT. This CDR3 comprises 11 residues. CDR3 in DNA: TGTGCCAACAGTTCCGAGGAGACCCAGTACTTC. It yields the protein CANSSEETQYF.

This clonotype came up many times. Just one base apart from a much larger clone, this may be a read error. The CDR3 spells CATSIPRGANEQFF. In nucleotides, the CDR3 is TGTGCCACCAGCATCCCCCGAGGGGCGAATGAGCAGTTCTTC. V usage is TRBV15 and J usage is TRBJ2-1; the D call may be TRBD1 or TRBD2 (5 bases each). Deletions cut 4 bases from V and 7 bases from J, with 14 bases between. The germline CDR1 and CDR2 sequences are LNHNV and YYDKDF (reference sequence). This CDR3 region has 14 residues.

The sample holds many counts of this clonotype. This chain links TRBV6-5 with TRBJ1-1; perhaps TRBD1 as D (5 bases). The V end lost 9 bases, the J end lost 5 bases, and 16 bases lay between the germline ends. The CDR3 totals 13 residues. From germline, CDR1 is MNHEY and CDR2 SVGAGI. CDR3: CASTGLTGTEAFF. The CDR3 nucleotides read TGTGCCAGTACAGGTCTGACGGGGACTGAAGCTTTCTTT.

The chain joins TRBV5-5 to TRBJ2-1; D is unresolved. The CDR3 has 18 amino acids. The ends were cut back, 4 bases at V and 0 bases at J, with 20 bases in the middle. Germline CDR1 SGHKS, CDR2 YYEKEE (reference sequence). The CDR3 DNA reads as TGTGCCAGCAGCCCCACCCGACTCATAGCAGACTCCTACAATGAGCAGTTCTTC. Translated: CASSPTRLIADSYNEQFF.

The chain has TRBV7-9 and TRBJ2-7; unclear D gene. The CDR3 loop spans 14 amino acids. Trimming took off 1 base at V and 2 bases at J, with 9 bases between the two ends. CDR1 and CDR2 (germline): SEHNR, FQNEAQ (reference sequence). The CDR3 loop reads CASSLVPWAYEQYF. For the CDR3, the DNA is TGTGCCAGCAGCTTAGTTCCTTGGGCCTACGAGCAGTACTTC. Looking up the rest from reference TRBV7-9 and TRBJ2-7 gives the full variable domain: DTGVSQNPRHKITKRGQNVTFRCDPISEHNRLYWYRQTLGQGPEFLTYFQNEAQLEKSRLLSDRFSAERPKGSFSTLEIQRTEQGDSAMYLCASSLVPWAYEQYFGPGTRLTVT.

This clonotype has a single count. Without the conserved terminal phenylalanine or tryptophan, this CDR3 likely stems from a read error. The chain recombines TRBV18 with TRBJ2-7; D may be TRBD1 (6 bases). Trimming stripped 3 bases from V and 3 bases from J, with 12 bases between. The CDR3 runs to 14 residues. Germline CDR1 KGHSH, CDR2 LQKENI. Written as DNA, the CDR3 is TGTGCCAGCTCACCGTCTAGGGACAACTACGAGCAGTACTCC. This gives the protein CASSPSRDNYEQYS.

In its sample, this clonotype is large. The chain uses TRBV10-3 and TRBJ2-5; weak D call: TRBD2 (5 bases). V was shortened by 10 bases and J by 1 base, with 10 bases between the two germline ends. This CDR3 has 12 residues. Germline-derived CDR1 and CDR2 are ENHRY and SYGVKD. CDR3 residues: CATGLPQETQYF. CDR3 in DNA: TGTGCCACCGGACTGCCCCAAGAGACCCAGTACTTC.

This chain connects TRBV29-1 to TRBJ1-1; TRBD1 agrees at 8 bases. The CDR3 covers 12 residues. J was trimmed by 1 base and V by 6 bases; bases with no gene match: 1. From germline, CDR1 is SQVTM and CDR2 ANQGSEA. This CDR3 is CSVGQGNTEAFF. The CDR3 region has the DNA TGCAGCGTCGGACAGGGGAACACTGAAGCTTTCTTT.

This clonotype was seen more than once but under ten times. The rearrangement joins TRBV18 to TRBJ2-7, with D possibly being TRBD1 (6 bases). The V end lost 2 bases, the J end lost 5 bases, and 19 bases lay between the germline ends. Germline lookup yields CDR1 KGHSH and CDR2 LQKENI. CDR3 size: 16 residues. The CDR3 loop reads CASSPINRNRAHEQYF. The CDR3 DNA is TGTGCCAGCTCACCAATTAACCGGAACAGGGCCCACGAGCAGTACTTC.

The gene calls are TRBV24-1 and TRBJ2-5; D is unresolved. Germline V gene sequence: CDR1 KGHDR, CDR2 SFDVKD. Trimming stripped 7 bases from V and 5 bases from J, with 7 bases between. The CDR3 is 11 amino acids. The CDR3 loop is CATRVGETQYF. CDR3 DNA: TGTGCCACCAGGGTGGGGGAGACCCAGTACTTC.

This clonotype was detected ten times or more. V usage is TRBV4-1 and J usage is TRBJ2-1; the D is unclear. CDR1 MGHRA and CDR2 YSYEKL come from the germline V gene. Trimming took 4 bases from V and 0 from J, leaving 10 bases between them. This CDR3 comprises 15 residues. CDR3 sequence (DNA): TGCGCCAGCAGCCCCTGGCCCCGCTCCTACAATGAGCAGTTCTTC. This translates into CASSPWPRSYNEQFF.

This clonotype is labeled medium-sized. This rearrangement joins TRBV5-1 to TRBJ1-6, with a weak D call TRBD1 (5 bases). The V end lost 0 bases, the J end lost 10 bases, and 17 bases lay between the germline ends. The CDR3 runs to 16 residues. The V gene's germline CDR1 is SGHRS and CDR2 YFSETQ. The CDR3 sequence: CASSLGGGLAESPLHF. The CDR3 DNA is TGCGCCAGCAGCTTGGGGGGGGGTCTGGCCGAATCACCCCTCCACTTT.

This clonotype was picked up many times. A junction end diverges from the germline sequence, so it may reflect a read error. This sequence joins TRBV20-1 and TRBJ1-1; tentatively, D is TRBD1 (6 bases). This CDR3 region has 17 residues. Germline values: CDR1 DFQATT, CDR2 SNEGSKA (reference sequence). CDR3 protein: CSARDGAGGRSNAEAFF. CDR3 DNA: TGCAGTGCTAGAGATGGTGCCGGGGGCCGTTCGAACGCTGAAGCTTTCTTT.

Note on this clonotype: This may arise from a read error, as a much more abundant clone is one base away. The V and J genes are TRBV12-3 or TRBV12-4 and TRBJ2-2; TRBD1 aligns across 8 bases. This CDR3 comprises 15 residues. The CDR3 DNA reads TGTGCCAGCAGAAGACAGGGGTCTGGCACCGGGGAGCTGTTGTTT. It yields the protein CASRRQGSGTGELLF.

This clonotype showed up many times. V gene TRBV5-1 combines with J gene TRBJ1-2; 7 bases map to TRBD1. J lost 8 bases, V lost 3 bases, and 13 bases had no gene match. This CDR3 is 15 amino acids long. CDR1 and CDR2 (germline): SGHRS, YFSETQ. Written as DNA, the CDR3 is TGCGCCAGCAGCTCGGATGGGACAGACCCGCGCGGCTACACCTTC. Its translation is CASSSDGTDPRGYTF. Complete variable domain (other parts from reference TRBV5-1 and TRBJ1-2): KAGVTQTPRYLIKTRGQQVTLSCSPISGHRSVSWYQQTPGQGLQFLFEYFSETQRNKGNFPGRFSGRQFSNSRSEMNVSTLELGDSALYLCASSSDGTDPRGYTFGSGTRLTVV.

The V gene is TRBV5-1, the J gene TRBJ2-2, with D perhaps assigned TRBD1 or TRBD2 (5 bases each). Trimming cost V 5 bases and J 3 bases, with 14 bases left between them. Germline assignment: CDR1 SGHRS and CDR2 YFSETQ. This CDR3 is 15 amino acids long. The CDR3 sequence: CASRLGARDTGELFF. CDR3 in DNA: TGCGCCAGCAGACTCGGGGCGCGGGACACCGGGGAGCTGTTTTTT.

The V gene is TRBV11-2, the J gene TRBJ2-3; D remains unclear. Germline CDR1 and CDR2: SGHAT and FQNNGV. The CDR3 is 12 amino acids. Trimming removed 5 bases from V and 3 bases from J, with 6 bases in between. CDR3 amino acids: CASSPYTDTQYF. CDR3 DNA: TGTGCCAGCAGCCCTTATACAGATACGCAGTATTTT.

The V and J genes are TRBV5-1 and TRBJ1-6, with 8 positions matching TRBD1. V was pared by 0 bases and J by 7 bases, with 6 bases of the junction left unmatched. CDR3 length: 16 residues. Germline-derived CDR1 and CDR2 are SGHRS and YFSETQ. The CDR3 loop reads CASSLVLQGANSPLHF. CDR3 coding DNA: TGCGCCAGCAGCTTGGTTCTTCAGGGGGCCAATTCACCCCTCCACTTT. Variable domain in full (rest from reference TRBV5-1 and TRBJ1-6): KAGVTQTPRYLIKTRGQQVTLSCSPISGHRSVSWYQQTPGQGLQFLFEYFSETQRNKGNFPGRFSGRQFSNSRSEMNVSTLELGDSALYLCASSLVLQGANSPLHFGNGTRLTVT.

Within the sample, this clonotype is medium-sized (0.01 to 0.1%). The chain employs TRBV7-9 and TRBJ2-2, with D possibly matching TRBD1 (6 bases). The germline gives CDR1 SEHNR, CDR2 FQNEAQ (reference sequence). The CDR3 consists of 14 residues. The ends were cut back, 2 bases at V and 5 bases at J, with 9 bases in the middle. CDR3 nucleotide sequence: TGTGCCAGCAGCTTAATGCAGGGGACCGGGGAGCTGTTTTTT. Its translation is CASSLMQGTGELFF.

This clonotype was observed a handful of times. The chain couples TRBV30 to TRBJ2-3; D perhaps matches TRBD2 (6 bases). V was shortened by 3 bases and J by 2 bases, with 12 bases between the two germline ends. Per germline, CDR1 GTSNPN and CDR2 SVGIG (reference sequence). The CDR3 length is 14 residues. Here the CDR3 DNA reads TGTGCCTGGAGACGGGACTGGGCCACAGATACGCAGTATTTT. It yields the protein CAWRRDWATDTQYF.

This clonotype was detected ten times or more. This chain joins TRBV4-1 and TRBJ1-2; D remains ambiguous. V lost 3 bases and J 5 bases, leaving 22 bases between the germline ends. The germline CDR1 and CDR2 sequences are MGHRA and YSYEKL. The CDR3 length is 17 residues. Written as DNA, the CDR3 is TGCGCCAGCAGCCATGTTTTCCAGGAGCGGTTGGGGTATGGCTACACCTTC. This sequence encodes CASSHVFQERLGYGYTF.

Relative to its sample, this clonotype is medium-sized (0.01 to 0.1%). The chain links TRBV11-2 to TRBJ2-3; 9 nucleotides line up with TRBD2. Germline V gene data show CDR1 as SGHAT and CDR2 as FQNNGV. The CDR3 totals 15 residues. V gave up 3 bases and J gave up 5 bases; unmatched junction bases: 6. CDR3 residues: CASSFRGGAGDTQYF. CDR3 DNA sequence: TGTGCCAGCAGCTTTCGCGGGGGGGCGGGAGATACGCAGTATTTT.

V usage is TRBV2 and J usage is TRBJ2-1, with D possibly TRBD2 on 5 matching bases. V dropped 8 bases and J dropped 0 bases, with 11 bases sitting between them. Germline V CDR1 and CDR2: SNHLY, FYNNEI. CDR3 length: 14 amino acids. The DNA of the CDR3 is TGTGCCAGCTGGTCCGGGAACTCCTACAATGAGCAGTTCTTC. This sequence encodes CASWSGNSYNEQFF.

The genes are TRBV2 and TRBJ2-2; a possible D gene is TRBD2 (6 bases). The CDR3 is 14 residues long. The germline gives CDR1 SNHLY, CDR2 FYNNEI. V dropped 7 bases and J dropped 1 base, with 10 bases sitting between them. The CDR3 DNA reads TGTGCCAGCAACCCCGGGAGGAACACCGGGGAGCTGTTTTTT. Protein: CASNPGRNTGELFF.

This clonotype is labeled medium-sized. This chain joins TRBV6-2 or TRBV6-3 and TRBJ1-2; tentatively, D is TRBD1 (6 bases). V was trimmed by 5 bases and J by 2 bases, leaving 18 bases between them. This CDR3 contains 16 residues. Looked up from germline, CDR1 is MNHEY and CDR2 is SVGEGT. The CDR3 loop is CASSQGIRRRNYGYTF. The CDR3 nucleotides are TGTGCCAGCAGTCAGGGGATACGGCGGCGAAACTATGGCTACACCTTC.